A single sample gave rise to the 31 T cell receptor beta chains below, sequenced in a study of human T cells and chemical hapten exposure. TCRdb analysed the RACE reads with MiXCR anew, one entry per CDR3 protein. This repertoire shows over 150,000 distinct CDR3 sequences, 25% to 35% found once; its top ten account for approximately 2.3%. Sample time point: patch test 3, about 24 weeks after DPC sensitization. Described treatment: therapeutic diphenylcyclopropenone sensitization with weekly scalp DPC. The specimen was whole blood, collected in connection with sensitization to the hapten diphenylcyclopropenone (DPC). All receptors derive from a woman aged 18-30 years with alopecia areata. Some clones in this sample may be carry-over from other donors' samples.

There are a few counts of this clonotype. This rearrangement joins TRBV5-1 to TRBJ2-3; possible D gene TRBD2, 6 bases. Trimming removed 0 bases from V and 1 base from J, with 12 bases in between. Germline lookup yields CDR1 SGHRS and CDR2 YFSETQ. The CDR3 has 16 residues. The CDR3 DNA follows: TGCGCCAGCAGCTTGGCGACGGGAGTGGGCACAGATACGCAGTATTTT. This translates into CASSLATGVGTDTQYF.

In its sample, this clonotype was seen many times. This rearrangement joins TRBV29-1 to TRBJ2-7, with D perhaps being TRBD1 or TRBD2 (5 bases each). Deletions cut 5 bases from V and 4 bases from J, with 18 bases between. Looked up from germline, CDR1 is SQVTM and CDR2 is ANQGSEA. The CDR3 runs to 14 residues. This chain's CDR3 is CSVWQPSRGYEQYF. The CDR3 nucleotides read TGCAGCGTTTGGCAGCCTTCGAGGGGATACGAGCAGTACTTC.

The rearrangement uses TRBV6-1 and TRBJ2-4; D is unclear. Trimming pared 1 base from V and 4 bases from J, leaving 14 bases between. Germline CDR1 is MNHNS and CDR2 is SASEGT. This CDR3 comprises 16 residues. CDR3 residues: CASSEEGRTIKNIQYF. The CDR3 DNA is TGTGCCAGCAGTGAAGAGGGTAGGACGATAAAAAACATTCAGTACTTC.

The rearrangement links TRBV19 to TRBJ1-5; D unresolved. This CDR3 is 15 amino acids long. Trimming pared 1 base from V and 2 bases from J, leaving 9 bases between. Germline CDR1 and CDR2: LNHDA and SQIVND (reference sequence). The DNA for the CDR3 is TGTGCCAGTAGTATAGTTGGAGGCCGCAATCAGCCCCAGCATTTT. This encodes CASSIVGGRNQPQHF.

This clonotype was seen only once. The chain uses TRBV10-3 and TRBJ1-2, with a tentative D call TRBD1 (5 bases). Trimming removed 7 bases at V and 3 bases at J, with 18 bases between. The CDR3 is made up of 15 amino acids. The germline V gene encodes CDR1 ENHRY and CDR2 SYGVKD. CDR3 loop: CAIIGMQGGDYGYTF. The CDR3 region has the DNA TGTGCCATCATAGGGATGCAGGGTGGTGACTATGGCTACACCTTC.

This clonotype showed up many times. The chain is built from TRBV6-2 or TRBV6-3 and TRBJ1-5; D not resolved. The CDR3 runs 16 residues. V was pared by 4 bases and J by 2 bases, with 15 bases between. Germline V gene data show CDR1 as MNHEY and CDR2 as SVGEGT. Here the CDR3 reads CASSSRASSGNQPQHF. The DNA for the CDR3 is TGTGCCAGCAGTTCACGGGCCTCGAGCGGCAATCAGCCCCAGCATTTT.

This chain links TRBV20-1 with TRBJ1-1; D is uncertain. The germline V and J ends were trimmed by 3 bases and 0 bases, with 8 bases remaining between them. There are 13 residues in the CDR3. The germline gives CDR1 DFQATT, CDR2 SNEGSKA (reference sequence). The CDR3 nucleotides are TGCAGTGCTAGTTTGGTGGTGAACACTGAAGCTTTCTTT. Translating gives CSASLVVNTEAFF.

The chain recombines TRBV20-1 with TRBJ1-1; no clear D gene. Germline CDR1 is DFQATT and CDR2 is SNEGSKA (reference sequence). The CDR3 sequence is 13 residues long. V lost 1 base and J 14 bases, leaving 20 bases between the germline ends. The CDR3 DNA follows: TGCAGTGCTAGAGGTGTGGGCCCAACACGAGCCTTCTTT. Its protein product is CSARGVGPTRAFF.

This clonotype was detected a few times. CDR3 nucleotides: TGCAGTGCTAGAGATGATGGGACTCACAGCCCCCCAGATACGCAGTATTTT. Translated: CSARDDGTHSPPDTQYF. J is TRBJ2-3 and V is TRBV20-1, with D maybe TRBD2 (6 bases). Between the trimmed V and J ends, which lost 0 bases and 4 bases, there was a span of 20 bases. The CDR3 runs to 17 residues. The germline V gene encodes CDR1 DFQATT and CDR2 SNEGSKA (reference sequence).

This rearrangement joins TRBV4-1 to TRBJ2-7; D could derive from TRBD1 or TRBD2 (7 bases each). Between the trimmed V and J ends, which lost 2 bases and 4 bases, there was a span of 15 bases. Germline loops: CDR1 MGHRA, CDR2 YSYEKL. This CDR3 region has 15 residues. In DNA, the CDR3 is TGCGCCAGCAGCCAAACAGGGGAGGGTAATTACGAGCAGTACTTC. Protein: CASSQTGEGNYEQYF.

This clonotype was observed many times. The chain couples TRBV6-2 or TRBV6-3 to TRBJ1-2; TRBD1 agrees at 8 bases. This CDR3 has 14 residues. Unmatched junction bases numbered 7, after V lost 2 bases and J lost 8 bases. Germline CDR1 MNHEY, CDR2 SVGEGT. This chain's CDR3 is CASSYLDRVRGYTF. For the CDR3, the DNA is TGTGCCAGCAGTTACCTGGACAGGGTCAGGGGCTACACCTTC.

This chain links TRBV29-1 with TRBJ2-2; D is undetermined. The CDR3 has 12 amino acids. V lost 4 bases and J 9 bases, leaving 12 bases between the germline ends. The germline gives CDR1 SQVTM, CDR2 ANQGSEA. CDR3 in amino acids: CSVAGRRRELFF. The CDR3 bases are TGCAGCGTTGCCGGACGTCGCCGGGAGCTGTTTTTT.

This clonotype was detected a few times. CDR3 residues: CASSFGRGYYNEQFF. The DNA of the CDR3 is TGTGCCAGCAGTTTCGGACGGGGCTACTACAATGAGCAGTTCTTC. This chain uses TRBV27 with TRBJ2-1, with D possibly being TRBD1 or TRBD2 (5 bases each). Germline CDR1 and CDR2: MNHEY and SMNVEV (reference sequence). The ends were cut back, 3 bases at V and 3 bases at J, with 12 bases in the middle. CDR3 length: 15 residues.

This clonotype was picked up a small number of times. The chain couples TRBV6-5 to TRBJ2-2; 10 bases are a match to TRBD2. The CDR3 sequence is 15 residues long. Germline V gives CDR1 MNHEY, CDR2 SVGAGI. V lost 10 bases to trimming and J lost 1 base; unmatched junction nucleotides: 6. The CDR3 loop reads CATKASGGNTGELFF. Written as DNA, the CDR3 is TGTGCCACCAAGGCTAGCGGGGGGAACACCGGGGAGCTGTTTTTT.

This clonotype was seen only a few times. The chain joins TRBV3-1 to TRBJ1-1; perhaps TRBD1 as D (5 bases). The CDR3 covers 11 residues. V lost 4 bases and J 9 bases, leaving 9 bases between the germline ends. Germline CDR1 is LGHDT and CDR2 is YNNKEL (reference sequence). CDR3 DNA sequence: TGTGCCAGCAGCCGGGGGAGTAAAGCTTTCTTT. Its translation is CASSRGSKAFF.

The table lists this clonotype with a few counts. This chain uses TRBV9 with TRBJ2-3; D is undetermined. The CDR3 is made up of 14 amino acids. Germline values: CDR1 SGDLS, CDR2 YYNGEE. V was trimmed by 3 bases and J by 7 bases, leaving 15 bases between them. The CDR3 loop is CASSAGPPTHTQYF. CDR3 bases: TGTGCCAGCAGCGCAGGACCGCCGACCCATACGCAGTATTTT.

The rearrangement joins TRBV3-1 to TRBJ2-7; D unresolved. Germline V gene data show CDR1 as LGHDT and CDR2 as YNNKEL (reference sequence). The CDR3 totals 13 residues. The V end was cut by 1 base, the J end by 3 bases, with 7 bases between. CDR3 coding DNA: TGTGCCAGCAGCCAAGGTCAGGACTACGAGCAGTACTTC. It translates to CASSQGQDYEQYF.

This clonotype has a handful of counts. The rearrangement uses TRBV4-2 and TRBJ2-3; D uncertain. Germline assignment: CDR1 LGHNA and CDR2 YNFKEQ. This CDR3 comprises 12 residues. Trimming cost V 4 bases and J 2 bases, with 4 bases left between them. The CDR3 is CASSRVTDTQYF. As DNA, the CDR3 is TGTGCCAGCAGCCGCGTCACAGATACGCAGTATTTT.

In its sample, this clonotype was seen a few times. The chain combines TRBV4-2 with TRBJ2-7; no definite D call. V was shortened by 0 bases and J by 6 bases, with 12 bases between the two germline ends. Germline CDR1 is LGHNA and CDR2 is YNFKEQ. The CDR3 has 14 amino acids. The CDR3 sequence is CASSQDLVPAEQYF. CDR3 bases: TGTGCCAGCAGCCAAGATTTAGTTCCGGCCGAGCAGTACTTC.

This chain connects TRBV2 to TRBJ2-4, with D perhaps matching TRBD1 (6 bases). The germline CDR1 and CDR2 sequences are SNHLY and FYNNEI. Trimming took 4 bases from V and 2 from J, leaving 12 bases between them. The CDR3 extends over 15 amino acids. The DNA of the CDR3 is TGTGCCAGCAGTGTAAGGGGGTCTACCAAAAACATTCAGTACTTC. It specifies CASSVRGSTKNIQYF.

This clonotype was recorded many times. The chain uses TRBV29-1 and TRBJ1-1; a weak D match, TRBD1 (5 bases). Trimming stripped 4 bases from V and 12 bases from J, with 18 bases between. Germline assignment: CDR1 SQVTM and CDR2 ANQGSEA. The CDR3 extends over 12 amino acids. The CDR3 bases are TGCAGCGTTGGGGCAGGCCGGGACGCGACTTTCTTT. The encoded protein is CSVGAGRDATFF.

This clonotype was picked up many times. The chain recombines TRBV7-2 with TRBJ1-1; D unclear. V lost 4 bases to trimming and J lost 0 bases, with 6 bases between them. Per the germline V gene, CDR1 is SGHTA and CDR2 is FQGNSA. The CDR3 totals 13 residues. The CDR3 protein is CASSSTLNTEAFF. The DNA for the CDR3 is TGTGCCAGCAGCTCGACCCTGAACACTGAAGCTTTCTTT. The complete variable domain, with remaining parts taken from reference TRBV7-2 and TRBJ1-1, reads GAGVSQSPSNKVTEKGKDVELRCDPISGHTALYWYRQSLGQGLEFLIYFQGNSAPDKSGLPSDRFSAERTGGSVSTLTIQRTQQEDSAVYLCASSSTLNTEAFFGQGTRLTVV.

The chain has TRBV5-5 and TRBJ1-2; 7 bases are shared with TRBD1. The germline CDR1 and CDR2 sequences are SGHKS and YYEKEE (reference sequence). CDR3 size: 14 residues. V lost 4 bases to trimming and J lost 4 bases; unmatched junction nucleotides: 7. The CDR3 sequence is CASSPDSGGYGYTF. The CDR3 region has the DNA TGTGCCAGCAGCCCAGACTCAGGGGGCTATGGCTACACCTTC.

The V gene is TRBV7-2, the J gene TRBJ2-5, with 8 bases lining up with TRBD2. Trimming took 5 bases from V and 4 from J; bases not matched to a gene: 9. The CDR3 covers 15 residues. CDR1 and CDR2 (germline): SGHTA, FQGNSA. The CDR3 here is CASSQQGSGGETQYF. CDR3 nucleotide sequence: TGTGCCAGCAGCCAACAGGGCAGCGGGGGAGAGACCCAGTACTTC.

This chain joins TRBV20-1 and TRBJ2-1, with TRBD1 matching 7 bases. The CDR3 runs to 11 residues. The germline gives CDR1 DFQATT, CDR2 SNEGSKA (reference sequence). Trimming removed 4 bases from V and 12 bases from J; junction bases left unmatched: 6. CDR3 sequence (DNA): TGCAGTGCTACTACCGGGACAGCGCAGTTCTTC. The encoded protein is CSATTGTAQFF.

A note on this clonotype: The junction differs from germline at one of its ends, possibly a read error. The chain recombines TRBV11-1 with TRBJ1-4; D might be TRBD1 (6 bases). This CDR3 spans 14 amino acids. Germline V gene data show CDR1 as SGHAT and CDR2 as FQDESV (reference sequence). DNA for the CDR3: TGTGTCAGCAGCTCCCCGGGGGCAGGAGAAAAACTGTTTTTT. Translated, it gives CVSSSPGAGEKLFF.

The gene calls are TRBV7-2 and TRBJ2-7; D call uncertain. The CDR3 loop spans 14 amino acids. V gave up 5 bases and J gave up 2 bases, with 13 bases separating them. Germline V CDR1 and CDR2: SGHTA, FQGNSA. The CDR3 loop reads CASSGRTVAYEQYF. CDR3 nucleotides: TGTGCCAGCAGCGGACGGACCGTAGCCTACGAGCAGTACTTC. Based on the CDR3 plus reference TRBV7-2 and TRBJ2-7, the full variable domain is GAGVSQSPSNKVTEKGKDVELRCDPISGHTALYWYRQSLGQGLEFLIYFQGNSAPDKSGLPSDRFSAERTGGSVSTLTIQRTQQEDSAVYLCASSGRTVAYEQYFGPGTRLTVT.

This clonotype has at least ten counts. V usage is TRBV6-2 or TRBV6-3 and J usage is TRBJ1-2; the D is unclear. Germline CDR1 MNHEY, CDR2 SVGEGT. V gave up 2 bases and J gave up 7 bases, with 11 bases separating them. The CDR3 has 13 residues. The CDR3: CASSYKDTGGYTF. The CDR3 DNA reads TGTGCCAGCAGTTACAAGGATACCGGTGGCTACACCTTC.

This clonotype was observed once. The V call is TRBV12-3 or TRBV12-4, the J call TRBJ2-3, with a tentative D call TRBD1 (5 bases). There are 14 residues in the CDR3. Trimming took 5 bases from V and 4 from J, leaving 13 bases between them. CDR3: CASSPQGVSDTQYF. Written as DNA, the CDR3 is TGTGCCAGCAGTCCCCAGGGCGTCTCAGATACGCAGTATTTT.

In its sample, this clonotype was seen a few times. The chain employs TRBV7-3 and TRBJ2-7; unclear D gene. The V gene's germline CDR1 is SGHTA and CDR2 FQGTGA. Trimming took off 5 bases at V and 0 bases at J, with 14 bases between the two ends. The CDR3 runs 15 residues. CDR3 residues: CASSPPFSSSYEQYF. For the CDR3, the DNA is TGTGCCAGCAGCCCCCCCTTTTCAAGCTCCTACGAGCAGTACTTC.

The DNA of the CDR3 is TGTGCCAGCAGCCAGGAAATAAATCAGCCCCAGCATTTT. This sequence encodes CASSQEINQPQHF. The chain carries TRBV3-1 and TRBJ1-5; D uncertain. V was shortened by 3 bases and J by 4 bases, with 7 bases between the two germline ends. The CDR3 is 13 amino acids. Germline V gene lookup returns CDR1 LGHDT and CDR2 YNNKEL (reference sequence).